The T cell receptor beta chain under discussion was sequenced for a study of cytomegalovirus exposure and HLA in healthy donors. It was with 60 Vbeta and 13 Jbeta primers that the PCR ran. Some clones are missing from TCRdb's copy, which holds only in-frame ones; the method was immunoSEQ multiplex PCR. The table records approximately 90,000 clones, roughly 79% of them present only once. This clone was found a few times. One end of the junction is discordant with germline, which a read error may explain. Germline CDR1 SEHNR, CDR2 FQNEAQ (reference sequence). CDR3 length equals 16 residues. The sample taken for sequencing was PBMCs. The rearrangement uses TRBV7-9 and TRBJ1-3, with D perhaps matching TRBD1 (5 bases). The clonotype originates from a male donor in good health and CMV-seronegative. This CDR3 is CSSSLLITGSGNTIYF. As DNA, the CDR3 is TGTTCCAGCAGCTTATTAATAACAGGTAGTGGAAACACCATATATTTT.